This TCR beta chain was obtained from a study of cytomegalovirus exposure and HLA in healthy donors. Vbeta (60) and Jbeta (13) primers were used in the PCR. The table came from immunoSEQ multiplex PCR; TCRdb's copy has only in-frame clones and leaves some out. The profile shows fewer than 80,000 clones, 70% to 85% of them singletons. With respect to this clone: Its antigen is still unknown.

General study results and limits: In terms of immune exposure information, only CMV serostatus was available.

The CDR3 covers 16 residues. Unmatched junction bases numbered 12, after V lost 3 bases and J lost 5 bases. CDR1 and CDR2 (germline): SGDLS, YYNGEE. The sample taken for sequencing was PBMCs. The source of this sequence is a young man in good health and CMV-seronegative. The chain employs TRBV9 and TRBJ2-5; TRBD2 matches at 8 bases. The CDR3 is CASSDGRGLGGETQYF. CDR3 coding DNA: TGTGCCAGCAGCGACGGCCGGGGACTAGGGGGGGAGACCCAGTACTTC.